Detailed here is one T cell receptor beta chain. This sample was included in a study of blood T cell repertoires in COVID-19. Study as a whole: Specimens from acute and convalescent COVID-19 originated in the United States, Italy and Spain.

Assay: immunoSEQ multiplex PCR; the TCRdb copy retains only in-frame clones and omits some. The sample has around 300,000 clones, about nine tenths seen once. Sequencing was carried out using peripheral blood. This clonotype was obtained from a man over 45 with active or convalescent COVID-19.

In nucleotides, the CDR3 is TGTGCCAGCAGCACCCTGGACAGTTACACCGGGGAGCTGTTTTTT. It yields the protein CASSTLDSYTGELFF. The rearrangement uses TRBV9 and TRBJ2-2, with a weak D call TRBD1 (6 bases). CDR1 and CDR2 from the germline V gene are SGDLS and YYNGEE. The CDR3 runs to 15 residues. The V end was cut by 4 bases, the J end by 3 bases, with 13 bases between. Combining the CDR3 with reference TRBV9 and TRBJ2-2 gives the whole variable domain DSGVTQTPKHLITATGQRVTLRCSPRSGDLSVYWYQQSLDQGLQFLIQYYNGEERAKGNILERFSAQQFPDLHSELNLSSLELGDSALYFCASSTLDSYTGELFFGEGSRLTVL.